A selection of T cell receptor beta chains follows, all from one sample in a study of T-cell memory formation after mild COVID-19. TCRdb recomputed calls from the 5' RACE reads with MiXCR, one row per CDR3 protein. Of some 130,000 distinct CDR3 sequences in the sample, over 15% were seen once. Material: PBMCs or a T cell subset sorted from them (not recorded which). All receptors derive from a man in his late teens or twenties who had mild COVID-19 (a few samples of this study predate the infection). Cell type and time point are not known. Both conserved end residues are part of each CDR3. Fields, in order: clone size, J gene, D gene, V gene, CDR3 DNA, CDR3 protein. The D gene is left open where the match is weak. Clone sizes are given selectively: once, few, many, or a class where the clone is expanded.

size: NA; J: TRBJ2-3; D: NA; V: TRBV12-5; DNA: TGTGCTAGTGGTTTGGCGAAGGGGGGGTCATTCACAGATACGCAGTATTTT; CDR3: CASGLAKGGSFTDTQYF
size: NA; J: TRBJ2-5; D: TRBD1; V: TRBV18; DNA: TGTGCCAGCTCTCCGGACAGGGGGCAAGAGACCCAGTACTTC; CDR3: CASSPDRGQETQYF
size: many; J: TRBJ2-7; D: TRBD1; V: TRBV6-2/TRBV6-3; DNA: TGTGCCAGCAGGAGACAGGGATCAGCCTACGAGCAGTACTTC; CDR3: CASRRQGSAYEQYF
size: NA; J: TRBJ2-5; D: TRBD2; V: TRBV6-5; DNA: TGTGCCAGCAGTCCCTCCTGGACTAGCCAAGAGACCCAGTACTTC; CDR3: CASSPSWTSQETQYF
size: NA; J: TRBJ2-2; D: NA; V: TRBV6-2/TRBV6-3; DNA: TGTGCCAGCACGGGGGGCATTAGGACCGGGGAGCTGTTTTTT; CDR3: CASTGGIRTGELFF
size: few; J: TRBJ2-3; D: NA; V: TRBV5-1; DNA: TGCGCCAGCAGCTTGGACTTTTCCACAGATACGCAGTATTTT; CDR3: CASSLDFSTDTQYF
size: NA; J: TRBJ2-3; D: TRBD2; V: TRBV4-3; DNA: TGCGCCAGCAGCCAAAACGGCGGGGGGGTCCCAGATACGCAGTATTTT; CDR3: CASSQNGGGVPDTQYF
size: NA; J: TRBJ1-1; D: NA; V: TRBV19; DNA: TGTGCCAGTAGTCTTCCCCGCGCTGAAGCTTTCTTT; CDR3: CASSLPRAEAFF
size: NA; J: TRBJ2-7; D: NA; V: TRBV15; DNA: TGTGCCACCAGCAGAGCGTACGAGCAGTACTTC; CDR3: CATSRAYEQYF
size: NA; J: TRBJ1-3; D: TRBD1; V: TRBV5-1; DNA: TGCGCCAGCAGCCCCGACAGGGTCGGAGGAAACACCATATATTTT; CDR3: CASSPDRVGGNTIYF
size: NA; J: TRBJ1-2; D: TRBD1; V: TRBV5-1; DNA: TGCGCCAGCGGACCAGGGGGACAGACGGGCTATGGCTACACCTTC; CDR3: CASGPGGQTGYGYTF
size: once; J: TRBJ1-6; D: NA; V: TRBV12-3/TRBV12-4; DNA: TGTGCCAGCAGTTTAGGGAGGGGGGTGACCTATAATTCACCCCTCCACTTT; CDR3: CASSLGRGVTYNSPLHF
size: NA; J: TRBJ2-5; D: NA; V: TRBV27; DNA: TGTGCCAGCAGTTTACAAGGCCCCACGGGAGAGACCCAGTACTTC; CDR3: CASSLQGPTGETQYF
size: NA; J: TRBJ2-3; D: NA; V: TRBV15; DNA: TGTGCCACCAGCAGAACAAGACAGGGCACAGATACGCAGTATTTT; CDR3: CATSRTRQGTDTQYF
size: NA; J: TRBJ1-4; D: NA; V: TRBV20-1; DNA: TGCAGTGCTCCCCCCCGCGGGAGAACTAATGAAAAACTGTTTTTT; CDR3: CSAPPRGRTNEKLFF
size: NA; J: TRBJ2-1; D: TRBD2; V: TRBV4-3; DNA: TGCGCCAGCAGCCCATATCTAGCGGTCGCTGAGCAGTTCTTC; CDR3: CASSPYLAVAEQFF
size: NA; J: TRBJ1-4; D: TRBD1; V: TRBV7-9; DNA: TGTGCCAGCAGCTTCTTCGGGACAGGAAATGAAAAACTGTTTTTT; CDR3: CASSFFGTGNEKLFF
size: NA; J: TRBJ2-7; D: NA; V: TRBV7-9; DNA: TGTGCCAGCAGCTTAGTGGGGATATCCTACGAGCAGTACTTC; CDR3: CASSLVGISYEQYF
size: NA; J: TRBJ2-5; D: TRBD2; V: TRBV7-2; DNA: TGTGCCAGCAGCTTAGCTTTGAGCGGGGGGAAGACCCAGTACTTC; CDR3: CASSLALSGGKTQYF
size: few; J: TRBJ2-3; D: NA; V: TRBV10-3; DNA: TGTGCCACCGAGGGAGGGGGGGCCGGCGACACGCAGTATTTT; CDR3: CATEGGGAGDTQYF
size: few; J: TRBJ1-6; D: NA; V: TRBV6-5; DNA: TGTGCCAGCAGTTACTCGGTCCCTAATTCACCCCTCCACTTT; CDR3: CASSYSVPNSPLHF
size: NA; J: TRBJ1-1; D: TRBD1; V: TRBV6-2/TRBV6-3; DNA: TGTGCCAGTTCCGACAGGGCGAACACTGAAGCTTTCTTT; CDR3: CASSDRANTEAFF
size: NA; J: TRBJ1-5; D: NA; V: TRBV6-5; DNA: TGTGCCAGCAGTTACCTGGGTAATCAGCCCCAGCATTTT; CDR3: CASSYLGNQPQHF
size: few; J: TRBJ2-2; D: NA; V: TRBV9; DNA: TGTGCCAGCAGCGTGAGAGGCCCGAACACCGGGGAGCTGTTTTTT; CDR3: CASSVRGPNTGELFF
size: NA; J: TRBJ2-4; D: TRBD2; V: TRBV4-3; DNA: TGCGCCAGCAGCCAAGATCACCCTAGCGGGGGGGGAACCATTCAGTACTTC; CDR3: CASSQDHPSGGGTIQYF
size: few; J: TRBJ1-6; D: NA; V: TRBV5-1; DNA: TGCGCCAGCAGCTTGGACGAGGGAGCAGTATCACCCCTCCACTTT; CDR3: CASSLDEGAVSPLHF
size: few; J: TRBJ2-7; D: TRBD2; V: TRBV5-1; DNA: TGCGCCAGCAGCTTCGCGGGGGTTTCCTACGAGCAGTACTTC; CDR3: CASSFAGVSYEQYF
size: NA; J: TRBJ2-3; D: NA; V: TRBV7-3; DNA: TGTGCCAGCAGCTTAACCCCGGTAGATACGCAGTATTTT; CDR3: CASSLTPVDTQYF
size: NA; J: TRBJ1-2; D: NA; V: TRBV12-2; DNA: TGTGCAAGTCGCTTCGGGGGGGATTCCTCCTCGGTCGCTAACTATGGCTACACCTTC; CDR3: CASRFGGDSSSVANYGYTF
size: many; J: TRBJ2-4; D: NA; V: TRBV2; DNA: TGTGCCAGCGGGACCGACCGAAACATTCAGTACTTC; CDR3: CASGTDRNIQYF
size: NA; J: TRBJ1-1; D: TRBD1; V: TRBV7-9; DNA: TGTGCCAGCAGTGAGGGCACGAGGGGGCTGACTGAAGCTTTCTTT; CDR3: CASSEGTRGLTEAFF
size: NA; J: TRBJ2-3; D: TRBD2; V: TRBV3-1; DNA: TGTGCCAGCAGCCATCTAGCGGCAGATACGCAGTATTTT; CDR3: CASSHLAADTQYF
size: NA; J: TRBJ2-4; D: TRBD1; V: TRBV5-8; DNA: TGTGCCAGCAGCTGGAACCGGGACAGGGGACTTCAGTACTTC; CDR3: CASSWNRDRGLQYF
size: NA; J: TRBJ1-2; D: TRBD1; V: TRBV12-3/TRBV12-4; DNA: TGTGCCAGCAGTTCCGGACAGGGGTGGGGCTACACCTTC; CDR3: CASSSGQGWGYTF
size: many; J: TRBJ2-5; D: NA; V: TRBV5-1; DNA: TGCGCCAGCAGCTTGGGGGGGGGCGAAGAGACCCAGTACTTC; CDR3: CASSLGGGEETQYF
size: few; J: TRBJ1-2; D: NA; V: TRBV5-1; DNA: TGCGCCAGCAGCGGGGTCAGGAGTTATGGCTACACCTTC; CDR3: CASSGVRSYGYTF
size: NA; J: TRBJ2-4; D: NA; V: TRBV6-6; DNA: TGTGCCAGCAGTTTCCGGGCCAAAAACATTCAGTACTTC; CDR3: CASSFRAKNIQYF
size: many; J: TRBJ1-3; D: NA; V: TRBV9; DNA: TGTGCCAGCAGCGTAGATGGAGTGACTATTGGCGGAAACACCATATATTTT; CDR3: CASSVDGVTIGGNTIYF
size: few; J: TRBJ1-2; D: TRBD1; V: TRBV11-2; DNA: TGTGCCAGCAGCCCGGACAGGGCGACCCGCTATGGCTACACCTTC; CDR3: CASSPDRATRYGYTF
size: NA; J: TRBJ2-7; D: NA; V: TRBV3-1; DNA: TGTGCCAGCAGCCACAGACACTCCTACGAGCAGTACTTC; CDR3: CASSHRHSYEQYF
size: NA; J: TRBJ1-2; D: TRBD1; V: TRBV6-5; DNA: TGTGCCAGCAGTCCAAGGGGAGGGGGCTTCTATGGCTACACCTTC; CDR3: CASSPRGGGFYGYTF
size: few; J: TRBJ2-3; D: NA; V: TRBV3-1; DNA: TGTGCCAGCAGCCAAGTAGATGGATCTGGGACGCAGTATTTT; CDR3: CASSQVDGSGTQYF
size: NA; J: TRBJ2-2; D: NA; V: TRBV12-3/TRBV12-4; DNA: TGTGCCAGCAGTTTCTTCGGGGCAGGGACCGGGGAGCTGTTTTTT; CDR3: CASSFFGAGTGELFF
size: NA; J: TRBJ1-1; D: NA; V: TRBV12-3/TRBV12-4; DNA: TGTGCCAGCAACCCCGGGATGCACACTGAAGCTTTCTTT; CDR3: CASNPGMHTEAFF
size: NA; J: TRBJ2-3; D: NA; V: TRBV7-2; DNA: TGTGCCAGCAGCCCGACAGGGAGGTGGGCAGATACGCAGTATTTT; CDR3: CASSPTGRWADTQYF
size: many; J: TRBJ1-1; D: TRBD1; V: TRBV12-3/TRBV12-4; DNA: TGTGCCAGCAGTCGACAGGGGGGAACTGAAGCTTTCTTT; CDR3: CASSRQGGTEAFF
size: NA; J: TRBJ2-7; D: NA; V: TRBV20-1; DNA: TGCAGTGCCAGAAGGGGGGCAGGGTCCTACGAGCAGTACTTC; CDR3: CSARRGAGSYEQYF
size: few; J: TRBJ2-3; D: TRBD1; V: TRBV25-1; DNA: TGTGCCAGCAGTGGAGGGACAGGGCGGGGCACAGATACGCAGTATTTT; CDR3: CASSGGTGRGTDTQYF
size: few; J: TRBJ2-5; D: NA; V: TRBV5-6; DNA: TGTGCCAGCAGCTTTACGGCTCCAGAGACCCAGTACTTC; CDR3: CASSFTAPETQYF
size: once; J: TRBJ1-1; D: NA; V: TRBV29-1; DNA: TGCAGCGTTGATAGGGGACGAAATGAAGCTTTCTTT; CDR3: CSVDRGRNEAFF